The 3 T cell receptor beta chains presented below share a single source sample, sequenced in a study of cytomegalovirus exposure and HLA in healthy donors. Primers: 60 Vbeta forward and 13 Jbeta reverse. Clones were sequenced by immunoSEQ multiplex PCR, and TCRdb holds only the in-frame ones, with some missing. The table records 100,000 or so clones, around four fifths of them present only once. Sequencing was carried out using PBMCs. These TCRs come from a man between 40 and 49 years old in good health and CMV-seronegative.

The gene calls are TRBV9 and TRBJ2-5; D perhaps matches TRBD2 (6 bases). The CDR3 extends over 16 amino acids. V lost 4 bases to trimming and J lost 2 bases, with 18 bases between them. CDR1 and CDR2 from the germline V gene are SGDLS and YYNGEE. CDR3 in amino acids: CASSSRGDSFQETQYF. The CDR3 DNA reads TGTGCCAGCAGCTCCCGCGGGGACTCTTTTCAAGAGACCCAGTACTTC.

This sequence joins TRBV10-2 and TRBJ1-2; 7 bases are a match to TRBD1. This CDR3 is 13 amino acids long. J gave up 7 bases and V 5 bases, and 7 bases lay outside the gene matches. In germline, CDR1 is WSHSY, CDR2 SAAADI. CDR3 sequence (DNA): TGCGCCAGCAGTTCGACAGGGTGGGGTGGCTACACCTTC. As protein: CASSSTGWGGYTF.

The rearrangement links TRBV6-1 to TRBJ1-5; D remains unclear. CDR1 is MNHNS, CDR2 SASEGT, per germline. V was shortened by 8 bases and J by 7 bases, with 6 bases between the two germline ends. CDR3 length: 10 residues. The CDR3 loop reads CASRRQPQHF. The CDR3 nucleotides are TGTGCCAGCCGCCGGCAGCCCCAGCATTTT.